There are many counts of the clone carrying this T cell receptor beta chain. Its target is unknown. Time point defined: longitudinal time-point 2. The sample originates from a study of neurological immune-mediated disorders. The CDR3 sequence is 15 residues long. Trimming removed 1 base from V and 8 bases from J, with 12 bases in between. Germline CDR1 and CDR2: SEHNR and FQNEAQ (reference sequence). In every sequencing run, more than 180 million TCR-beta sequences were generated from 15-18 subjects. TCRdb ran MiXCR on the 5' RACE reads and lists one entry per CDR3 protein. The sample carries around 90,000 distinct CDR3 sequences, roughly 13% recorded once. Findings and limits, study-wide: In HTLV-1-associated myelopathy, TCR clonal expansion was greatest, and in multiple sclerosis it was least, below healthy controls.

The source is a female donor with HTLV-1-associated myelopathy (HAM/TSP). The sample was PBMCs. The chain couples TRBV7-9 to TRBJ1-6; a possible D gene is TRBD1 (6 bases). CDR3 nucleotides: TGTGCCAGCAGCTTAGTTCCAGGGGAACATTCACCCCTCCACTTT. Residues: CASSLVPGEHSPLHF.